A selection of T cell receptor beta chains follows, all from one sample in a study of blood T cell repertoires in COVID-19. Clones were read by immunoSEQ multiplex PCR, and TCRdb kept only the in-frame ones, dropping some. This sample has about 160,000 clones, with roughly 80% found just once. The source material was peripheral blood. Receptors originate from a man between 65 and 85 years old with acute or convalescent COVID-19. The CDR3 runs from the conserved cysteine through the conserved F or W. The order of the fields is V gene, clone size, J gene, D gene, CDR3 protein, CDR3 DNA. The D gene is left open where the match is weak. Clone size is given for some rows only: seen once, a few or many times, or a class if the clone is expanded.

V: TRBV4-3
size: NA
J: TRBJ2-7
D: NA
CDR3: CASSQDIYYEQYF
DNA: TGCGCCAGCAGCCAAGATATATACTACGAGCAGTACTTC

V: TRBV6-5
size: NA
J: TRBJ2-5
D: TRBD1
CDR3: CASSLRDRVETQYF
DNA: TGTGCCAGCAGTCTCCGGGACAGGGTAGAGACCCAGTACTTC

V: TRBV19
size: NA
J: TRBJ1-1
D: TRBD1
CDR3: CASSRDRANTEAFF
DNA: TGTGCCAGTTCGCGGGACAGGGCGAACACTGAAGCTTTCTTT

V: TRBV10-2
size: NA
J: TRBJ2-7
D: TRBD2
CDR3: CASATSGRTYEQYF
DNA: TGCGCCAGCGCCACTAGCGGCAGGACCTACGAGCAGTACTTC

V: TRBV27
size: NA
J: TRBJ2-1
D: TRBD2
CDR3: CASSLSSSGGYNEQFF
DNA: TGTGCCAGCAGTTTATCTTCCAGCGGGGGTTACAATGAGCAGTTCTTC

V: TRBV7-2
size: NA
J: TRBJ2-3
D: TRBD1
CDR3: CASTLTGQGPDTQYF
DNA: TGTGCCAGCACCCTTACCGGACAGGGGCCAGATACGCAGTATTTT

V: TRBV23-1
size: NA
J: TRBJ2-7
D: NA
CDR3: CASRQTGYEQYF
DNA: TGCGCCAGCAGACAAACAGGATACGAGCAGTACTTC

V: TRBV5-4
size: NA
J: TRBJ2-7
D: TRBD2
CDR3: CASSRPGGRYEQYF
DNA: TGTGCCAGCAGCCGGCCGGGGGGGCGGTACGAGCAGTACTTC

V: TRBV27
size: few
J: TRBJ1-1
D: NA
CDR3: CASSFRQDTEAFF
DNA: TGTGCCAGCAGTTTCAGGCAAGACACTGAAGCTTTCTTT

V: TRBV2
size: NA
J: TRBJ1-1
D: NA
CDR3: CASSLDTYYEAFF
DNA: TGTGCCAGCAGTCTGGACACGTACTATGAAGCTTTCTTT

V: TRBV9
size: few
J: TRBJ2-1
D: NA
CDR3: CASSPREKSYNEQFF
DNA: TGTGCCAGCAGCCCTCGGGAGAAGAGTTACAATGAGCAGTTCTTC

V: TRBV9
size: NA
J: TRBJ2-1
D: TRBD2
CDR3: CASSGARTGLAFNEQFF
DNA: TGTGCCAGCAGCGGAGCGAGAACAGGACTAGCGTTCAATGAGCAGTTCTTC

V: TRBV2
size: NA
J: TRBJ2-2
D: NA
CDR3: CASSLGSARPPGELFF
DNA: TGTGCCAGCAGTCTCGGGTCTGCTCGGCCGCCCGGGGAGCTGTTTTTT

V: TRBV12-3/TRBV12-4
size: NA
J: TRBJ1-2
D: NA
CDR3: CASSFRSYGYTF
DNA: TGTGCCAGCAGCTTCAGATCCTATGGCTACACCTTC

V: TRBV27
size: once
J: TRBJ1-2
D: NA
CDR3: CASSLQGAHPYGYTF
DNA: TGTGCCAGCAGTCTCCAAGGGGCGCATCCCTATGGCTACACCTTC

V: TRBV14
size: NA
J: TRBJ1-4
D: NA
CDR3: CASSQTQGFNEKLFF
DNA: TGTGCCAGCAGCCAAACACAGGGATTCAATGAAAAACTGTTTTTT

V: TRBV9
size: many
J: TRBJ1-2
D: NA
CDR3: CASSVDGIDGYTF
DNA: TGTGCCAGCAGCGTAGATGGCATCGATGGCTACACCTTC

V: TRBV28
size: NA
J: TRBJ2-3
D: TRBD1
CDR3: CASSPGTGSPYF
DNA: TGTGCCAGCAGTCCCGGGACAGGTTCCCCGTATTTT

V: TRBV15
size: NA
J: TRBJ1-1
D: TRBD1
CDR3: CATSRGGTGDPEAFF
DNA: TGTGCCACCAGCAGAGGGGGGACAGGGGACCCTGAAGCTTTCTTT

V: TRBV12-3/TRBV12-4
size: NA
J: TRBJ1-2
D: NA
CDR3: CASSLGQNYGYTF
DNA: TGTGCCAGCAGTTTAGGGCAGAACTATGGCTACACCTTC

V: TRBV5-4
size: NA
J: TRBJ2-7
D: NA
CDR3: CASSWGQELYEQYF
DNA: TGTGCCAGCAGCTGGGGACAAGAACTCTACGAGCAGTACTTC

V: TRBV5-1
size: NA
J: TRBJ2-7
D: NA
CDR3: CASSSRVHEQYF
DNA: TGCGCCAGCAGCTCCAGGGTCCACGAGCAGTACTTC

V: TRBV19
size: NA
J: TRBJ2-5
D: NA
CDR3: CASSIARGETQYF
DNA: TGTGCCAGTAGTATAGCCAGGGGCGAGACCCAGTACTTC

V: TRBV21-1
size: few
J: TRBJ1-2
D: NA
CDR3: CASSSPPYGYTF
DNA: TGTGCCAGCAGCTCTCCCCCTTATGGCTACACCTTC

V: TRBV6-5
size: NA
J: TRBJ2-3
D: TRBD1
CDR3: CASSPTGAVTDTQYF
DNA: TGTGCCAGCAGTCCGACAGGGGCGGTAACAGATACGCAGTATTTT

V: TRBV7-9
size: few
J: TRBJ1-1
D: NA
CDR3: CASSLSGNTEAFF
DNA: TGTGCCAGCAGCTTAAGCGGGAACACTGAAGCTTTCTTT

V: TRBV5-1
size: NA
J: TRBJ1-5
D: TRBD1
CDR3: CASSLGQGLWQPQHF
DNA: TGCGCCAGCAGCTTGGGACAGGGCTTGTGGCAGCCCCAGCATTTT

V: TRBV7-2
size: NA
J: TRBJ2-3
D: TRBD2
CDR3: CASSLPSGSTDTQYF
DNA: TGTGCCAGCAGCTTACCTAGCGGATCCACAGATACGCAGTATTTT

V: TRBV9
size: few
J: TRBJ2-3
D: NA
CDR3: CASSAWGGTDTQYF
DNA: TGTGCCAGCAGCGCATGGGGGGGCACAGATACGCAGTATTTT

V: TRBV27
size: NA
J: TRBJ1-1
D: NA
CDR3: CASSWNRVTEAFF
DNA: TGTGCCAGCAGCTGGAACAGGGTCACTGAAGCTTTCTTT

V: TRBV5-4
size: NA
J: TRBJ2-7
D: TRBD1
CDR3: CASSLIMGTGSEQYF
DNA: TGTGCCAGCAGCTTAATCATGGGGACAGGGTCCGAGCAGTACTTC

V: TRBV7-2
size: NA
J: TRBJ2-1
D: TRBD2
CDR3: CASSLASGSYYNEQFF
DNA: TGTGCCAGCAGCTTAGCGAGCGGGAGTTACTACAATGAGCAGTTCTTC

V: TRBV28
size: NA
J: TRBJ1-3
D: NA
CDR3: CASSADQAIYF
DNA: TGTGCCAGCAGTGCAGACCAGGCCATATATTTT

V: TRBV2
size: NA
J: TRBJ2-1
D: TRBD2
CDR3: CASRGLAGPPKQFF
DNA: TGTGCCAGCCGAGGACTAGCGGGACCCCCGAAGCAGTTCTTC

V: TRBV4-1
size: NA
J: TRBJ2-7
D: TRBD1
CDR3: CASSPGDSSYEQYF
DNA: TGCGCCAGCAGCCCAGGGGACAGCTCCTACGAGCAGTACTTC

V: TRBV11-3
size: NA
J: TRBJ2-1
D: TRBD2
CDR3: CASSSAGVVYNEQFF
DNA: TGTGCCAGCAGCTCAGCGGGAGTTGTTTACAATGAGCAGTTCTTC

V: TRBV7-6
size: NA
J: TRBJ1-1
D: NA
CDR3: CASSGDLNTEAFF
DNA: TGTGCCAGCAGCGGCGACTTAAACACTGAAGCTTTCTTT

V: TRBV5-1
size: NA
J: TRBJ1-2
D: TRBD1
CDR3: CASNAQAGGGYTF
DNA: TGCGCCAGCAACGCTCAGGCAGGGGGAGGCTACACCTTC

V: TRBV5-1
size: NA
J: TRBJ2-2
D: NA
CDR3: CAWSGESNTGELFF
DNA: TGCGCCTGGTCGGGGGAGTCGAACACCGGGGAGCTGTTTTTT

V: TRBV6-6
size: NA
J: TRBJ2-1
D: TRBD1
CDR3: CASSNRGDEQFF
DNA: TGTGCCAGCAGTAACAGGGGTGATGAGCAGTTCTTC

V: TRBV12-3/TRBV12-4
size: NA
J: TRBJ1-1
D: NA
CDR3: CASSILGGTEAFF
DNA: TGTGCCAGCAGCATTTTGGGGGGCACTGAAGCTTTCTTT

V: TRBV5-1
size: NA
J: TRBJ2-1
D: NA
CDR3: CASSPQGISNNEQFF
DNA: TGCGCCAGCAGCCCTCAGGGCATTTCGAACAATGAGCAGTTCTTC

V: TRBV6-4
size: NA
J: TRBJ1-5
D: NA
CDR3: CASSDRAGGNQPQHF
DNA: TGTGCCAGCAGTGACAGAGCGGGGGGCAATCAGCCCCAGCATTTT

V: TRBV21-1
size: NA
J: TRBJ2-5
D: NA
CDR3: CASSVGLAEETQYF
DNA: TGTGCCAGCAGCGTGGGACTAGCAGAAGAGACCCAGTACTTC

V: TRBV9
size: NA
J: TRBJ2-1
D: NA
CDR3: CASSVGRGTYNEQFF
DNA: TGTGCCAGCAGCGTAGGCAGGGGTACCTACAATGAGCAGTTCTTC

V: TRBV12-3/TRBV12-4
size: NA
J: TRBJ1-5
D: NA
CDR3: CASRSTDQPQHF
DNA: TGTGCCAGCAGGTCCACAGATCAGCCCCAGCATTTT

V: TRBV19
size: NA
J: TRBJ1-1
D: NA
CDR3: CASSTPQGGSTEAFF
DNA: TGTGCCAGTAGTACCCCACAGGGAGGGAGCACTGAAGCTTTCTTT

V: TRBV29-1
size: NA
J: TRBJ2-5
D: TRBD1
CDR3: CSALTGGGETQYF
DNA: TGCAGCGCCCTGACAGGGGGCGGTGAGACCCAGTACTTC

V: TRBV14
size: NA
J: TRBJ2-1
D: NA
CDR3: CASSQVRGNEQFF
DNA: TGTGCCAGCAGCCAAGTTAGAGGAAATGAGCAGTTCTTC

V: TRBV5-4
size: NA
J: TRBJ2-3
D: TRBD2
CDR3: CASSSGLAGGPDTQYF
DNA: TGTGCCAGCAGCTCGGGACTAGCGGGGGGGCCAGATACGCAGTATTTT

V: TRBV24-1
size: NA
J: TRBJ2-5
D: TRBD2
CDR3: CATSGRASGAYQETQYF
DNA: TGTGCCACCAGTGGGAGGGCTAGCGGGGCCTACCAAGAGACCCAGTACTTC

V: TRBV15
size: NA
J: TRBJ2-3
D: TRBD2
CDR3: CATSRDGASGSSQYF
DNA: TGTGCCACCAGCAGAGACGGGGCTAGCGGGAGCTCGCAGTATTTT

V: TRBV7-2
size: NA
J: TRBJ1-5
D: TRBD1
CDR3: CASSQGQGLNQPQHF
DNA: TGTGCCAGCAGCCAAGGACAGGGGCTTAATCAGCCCCAGCATTTT

V: TRBV19
size: NA
J: TRBJ1-5
D: NA
CDR3: CASNRPGGNQPQHF
DNA: TGTGCCAGTAACCGCCCGGGAGGGAATCAGCCCCAGCATTTT

V: TRBV11-2
size: few
J: TRBJ2-7
D: TRBD1
CDR3: CASSVDRASYEQYF
DNA: TGTGCCAGCAGCGTGGACAGGGCATCCTACGAGCAGTACTTC